A selection of T cell receptor beta chains follows, all from one sample in a study of cytomegalovirus exposure and HLA in healthy donors. The table came from immunoSEQ multiplex PCR; TCRdb's copy has only in-frame clones and leaves some out. The sample shows 100,000 or so clones, 76% of them seen only once. Sequences were obtained from PBMCs. These receptors were obtained from a woman in her forties or fifties in good health and CMV-seropositive. Each CDR3 is given with its conserved first and last residue. Fields, in order: J gene, D gene, CDR3 length, clone size, V gene, CDR3 DNA, CDR3 protein. A D gene is named only where the DNA matches it firmly. Rows may omit the clone size; those that give it use once, few, many or a size class.

TRBJ1-2,NA,15,NA,TRBV9,TGTGCCAGCAGCGTAAAGTCAGAGGGTACCTATGGCTACACCTTC,CASSVKSEGTYGYTF
TRBJ1-4,NA,15,NA,TRBV7-6,TGTGCCAGCAGCTTATGGGGGGGAACTAATGAAAAACTGTTTTTT,CASSLWGGTNEKLFF
TRBJ1-1,NA,12,few,TRBV11-2,TGTGCCAGCAGCTTAGGAGTATTTGAAGCTTTCTTT,CASSLGVFEAFF
TRBJ2-3,NA,15,NA,TRBV19,TGTGCCAGTAGAACCGACGGGATTAGCACAGATACGCAGTATTTT,CASRTDGISTDTQYF
TRBJ2-7,TRBD1,14,NA,TRBV6-5,TGTGCCAGCAGCTCCTCCGGACAGGTGGGGGAGCAGTACTTC,CASSSSGQVGEQYF
TRBJ1-2,NA,15,NA,TRBV10-3,TGTGCCATCAGTGAGTCGCAGACAGCAATGTATGGCTACACCTTC,CAISESQTAMYGYTF
TRBJ2-5,NA,12,NA,TRBV6-6,TGTGCCAGCAGCAGGTATCGAGAGACCCAGTACTTC,CASSRYRETQYF
TRBJ2-7,NA,15,NA,TRBV18,TGTGCCAGCTCACCAAGGTCTACCACTAAGGGGGAGCAGTACTTC,CASSPRSTTKGEQYF
TRBJ1-2,TRBD1,12,NA,TRBV28,TGTGCCAGCAGTTCGACAGGGCTGGGCTACACCTTC,CASSSTGLGYTF
TRBJ2-7,TRBD2,16,NA,TRBV13,TGTGCCAGCAGCTCCGGGACTAGCGGGGTCTCCTACGAGCAGTACTTC,CASSSGTSGVSYEQYF
TRBJ2-1,TRBD1,15,few,TRBV5-1,TGCGCCAGCAGCTCCGGACAGGGGGGGGTAAATGAGCAGTTCTTC,CASSSGQGGVNEQFF
TRBJ2-1,NA,11,NA,TRBV7-9,TGTGCCAGCAGCTTAGATCTGAGGCAGTTCTTC,CASSLDLRQFF
TRBJ2-5,NA,16,NA,TRBV19,TGTGCCAGCCCAAACCCACTTCAGGTTGTACAAGAGACCCAGTACTTC,CASPNPLQVVQETQYF
TRBJ2-2,NA,15,NA,TRBV9,TGTGCCAGCAGCGTAAGCAGGGGGGTCACCGGGGAGCTGTTTTTT,CASSVSRGVTGELFF
TRBJ2-2,NA,13,NA,TRBV6-6,TGTGCCAGCAGTTACACCCGGGGAGGGGAGCTGTTTTTT,CASSYTRGGELFF
TRBJ2-7,NA,16,NA,TRBV7-8,TGTGCCAGCAGCCAGGACACCTTGGTGCCCCTCTACGAGCAGTACTTC,CASSQDTLVPLYEQYF
TRBJ1-5,NA,15,once,TRBV5-8,TGTGCCAGCAGCTCAGGGCCCCGGAGCAATCAGCCCCAGCATTTT,CASSSGPRSNQPQHF
TRBJ2-7,NA,15,NA,TRBV6-5,TGTGCCAGCAGTTACTCGCAGGGAGGTTCCTACGAGCAGTACTTC,CASSYSQGGSYEQYF
TRBJ2-3,NA,16,NA,TRBV19,TGTGCCAGTAGTACCATTCATGGAGGGGTCACAGATACGCAGTATTTT,CASSTIHGGVTDTQYF
TRBJ2-5,TRBD1,13,NA,TRBV5-6,TGTGCCAGCAGCTTAGAGGGGGCGGAGGAGCAGTACTTC,CASSLEGAEEQYF
TRBJ1-1,TRBD1,13,NA,TRBV5-1,TGCGCCAGTAGGGACAGGGCGAACACTGAAGCTTTCTTT,CASRDRANTEAFF
TRBJ1-6,NA,14,NA,TRBV7-3,TGTGCCAGCAGCTTAGGAGCTTCTGGGTCACCCCTCCACTTT,CASSLGASGSPLHF
TRBJ1-1,NA,12,few,TRBV30,TGTGCCTGGAGTGCAAGCAGGCCTCCAGCTTTCTTT,CAWSASRPPAFF
TRBJ2-7,NA,11,NA,TRBV7-8,TGTGCCAGCAGCCCGTCCTACGAGCAGTACTTC,CASSPSYEQYF
TRBJ2-7,NA,13,NA,TRBV10-3,TGTGCCATCAGTGAACTAGTCTCCTACGAGCAGTACTTC,CAISELVSYEQYF
TRBJ2-1,NA,16,NA,TRBV29-1,TGCAGCGTTGTCCCGCTCGAAGGGGAGGACTACAATGAGCAGTTCTTC,CSVVPLEGEDYNEQFF
TRBJ1-6,TRBD1,15,few,TRBV6-4,TGTGCCAGCAGTGTCTCAGGGGGCCCAAATTCACCCCTCCACTTT,CASSVSGGPNSPLHF
TRBJ1-6,TRBD1,14,NA,TRBV10-3,TGTGCCATCAGCACTGACAGGGGTAATTCACCCCTCCACTTT,CAISTDRGNSPLHF
TRBJ1-1,NA,15,NA,TRBV11-2,TGTGCCAGCAGCTTAGGGACAGTGGGGAACACTGAAGCTTTCTTT,CASSLGTVGNTEAFF
TRBJ2-1,NA,17,NA,TRBV13,TGTGCCAGCAAGGTTTACGGAGGGTATCAAGTCGGCAATGAGCAGTTCTTC,CASKVYGGYQVGNEQFF
TRBJ2-7,NA,14,NA,TRBV18,TGTGCCAGCTCACCAGCGGACTATCACTACGAGCAGTACTTC,CASSPADYHYEQYF
TRBJ1-1,NA,15,NA,TRBV7-8,TGTGCCAGCAGCTCTTTTTATAAGGAAAGCGCTGAAGCTTTCTTT,CASSSFYKESAEAFF
TRBJ2-1,NA,13,NA,TRBV10-1,TGCGCCAGCAGCGGTAGCTCCTACAATGAGCAGTTCTTC,CASSGSSYNEQFF
TRBJ1-5,TRBD1,14,NA,TRBV30,TGTGCCTGGAGTGTAGGGACAGGGTATCAGCCCCAGCATTTT,CAWSVGTGYQPQHF
TRBJ2-7,TRBD1,16,NA,TRBV19,TGTGCCAGTAGTATGAAACAGGGGGCAGGCGCCTACGAGCAGTACTTC,CASSMKQGAGAYEQYF
TRBJ2-5,TRBD1,14,NA,TRBV11-3,TGTGCCAGCAGCTCCCGACAGGGTAAAGAGACCCAGTACTTC,CASSSRQGKETQYF
TRBJ2-2,NA,13,NA,TRBV5-4,TGTGCCAGTGCCCTTGCGGCCGCCGGGGAGCTGTTTTTT,CASALAAAGELFF
TRBJ1-1,NA,11,few,TRBV29-1,TGCAGCGTTGTCAGGGACACTGAAGCTTTCTTT,CSVVRDTEAFF
TRBJ1-4,NA,14,NA,TRBV5-8,TGTGCCAGCAGCAAGGGTACCAGGGGTGAAAAACTGTTTTTT,CASSKGTRGEKLFF
TRBJ2-3,NA,10,NA,TRBV20-1,TGCAGTCTGAACTCAGATACGCAGTATTTT,CSLNSDTQYF
TRBJ1-2,NA,13,NA,TRBV18,TGTGCCAGCTCACCTGAACAGAACTATGGCTACACCTTC,CASSPEQNYGYTF